The clone carrying this TCR beta chain occurred once. The sample comes from a study of blood T cell repertoires in COVID-19. Looking at the study overall: There were acute and convalescent COVID-19 samples, and they came from the United States, Italy and Spain. T cells, B-cell-depleted T cells, or PBMCs supplied cDNA or gDNA.

V dropped 3 bases and J dropped 2; count of bases not matched to a gene: 10. CDR3 length: 16 amino acids. From germline, CDR1 is MNHNY and CDR2 SVGAGI (reference sequence). Authors' processing steps: By means of reference gene primer amplification, nucleated cell counts were estimated. TCRdb keeps only in-frame clones here, not all; method: immunoSEQ multiplex PCR. From that table come the V and J calls and clone size; the DNA was used to work out D and trimming. The sample shows some 50,000 clones, around 86% of them seen only once. This TCR came from a man older than 75 with acute or convalescent COVID-19. This rearrangement joins TRBV6-6 to TRBJ2-7; 7 nucleotides line up with TRBD1. Sequencing was carried out using peripheral blood. CDR3 DNA sequence: TGTGCCAGCAGTTATTCGCGGCCGGGGACAGCCTACGAGCAGTACTTC. Residues: CASSYSRPGTAYEQYF.